The entry that follows covers one T cell receptor beta chain sequence. These data originate in a study of blood T cell repertoires in COVID-19. Trimming took 0 bases from V and 6 from J, leaving 9 bases between them. This CDR3 is 14 amino acids long. The germline V gene encodes CDR1 KGHSH and CDR2 LQKENI. The authors' processing: Amplification with reference gene primers provided the estimates of nucleated cell counts. TCRdb's table, derived via immunoSEQ multiplex PCR, lists solely in-frame clones and lacks some. For V, J and clone size, that table is used; D and trimming come from the DNA. The sample yields about 49,000 clones, 85% to 90% seen once.

The source material was peripheral blood. This chain joins TRBV18 and TRBJ1-5, with unresolved D. The TCR comes from a woman aged 80 or older with COVID-19, enrolled during active disease. The CDR3 DNA reads TGTGCCAGCTCACCACCATTCGGCGGTCAGCCCCAGCATTTT. It encodes CASSPPFGGQPQHF.